This note documents a single TCR beta chain sequence. Its antigen remains unidentified. This CDR3 has 11 amino acids. Trimming pared 7 bases from V and 1 base from J, leaving 5 bases between. This entry belongs to a study of metastatic and nonmetastatic thyroid tumors. Looking at the study overall: Repertoire data that came from the blood and tumor or nodule tissue of malignant and benign thyroid patients were compared. Whole-study results and caveats: Benign nodules were reported to have significantly lower TCR beta diversity than malignant thyroid tumors, in blood and tumor.

Using MiXCR, TCRdb reanalyzed the PCR reads. The sample includes about 92,000 clones, around 14% of them seen just once. Among the patients, none had received any treatment before thyroid surgery. The chain uses TRBV12-3 or TRBV12-4 and TRBJ2-7; D gene unclear. The sequenced sample consisted of blood. The sequence derives from a female donor with papillary thyroid cancer or a benign thyroid nodule (not recorded which). Some clones in this sample may be carry-over from other donors' samples. CDR3 in amino acids: CASIRSYEQYF. CDR3 DNA sequence: TGTGCCAGCATTCGATCCTACGAGCAGTACTTC.